This TCR beta chain was profiled in a study of T cells after yellow fever vaccination. Using its own MiXCR run on the 5' RACE reads, TCRdb lists one record per CDR3 protein. The sample contains 620,000 or so distinct CDR3 sequences, 9% to 15% of which appear only once. This clonotype was found a few times. As yet, its antigen is unknown. Study outcomes and limitations: The secondary T-cell response peaked on day 5, not day 15, but was weaker. FACS-sorted repertoires could contain abundant clonotypes contaminating from the bulk population. A small share of clonotypes appeared in both CD4 and CD8 compartments.

Deletions cut 3 bases from V and 6 bases from J, with 10 bases between. The germline V gene has CDR1 KGHSH and CDR2 LQKENI. CDR3 length: 13 amino acids. The source of this sequence is a man aged 25-45 years who received the YFV17D yellow fever vaccine. The rearrangement uses TRBV18 and TRBJ2-3; D gene ambiguous. The sequences come from PBMCs, collected on the day of the yellow fever booster vaccination. The DNA of the CDR3 is TGTGCCAGCTCACCGGCCATAGGGGATACGCAGTATTTT. Residues: CASSPAIGDTQYF.